These 29 T cell receptor beta chains originate from one sample sequenced in a study of T cell responses to AZD1222 COVID-19 vaccine (dated by TCRdb to the early 2020s). Per the publication, the time point label means: about 28 days (+/-7) after the second vaccine dose. To prepare the library, the immunoSEQ multiplex PCR assay was applied. TCRdb carries this immuneACCESS record with in-frame sequences only. Its versions omit some clonotypes, under half of them owing to an unresolved V gene in the studies checked, with the rest unexplained. Present in this sample are 200,000 or so clones, 80% to 95% of which were seen just once. The ten largest clones capture 1% of the sample. This sample comprised peripheral blood, obtained 28 days after the second AZD1222 dose. These receptor sequences come from an adult who received the AZD1222 COVID-19 vaccine.

Turning to this clone: A junction boundary mismatches the germline segment, possibly from a read error. This chain connects TRBV7-9 to TRBJ1-2; D is possibly TRBD1 (6 bases). The CDR3 covers 13 residues. Germline loops: CDR1 SEHNR, CDR2 FQNEAQ (reference sequence). CDR3 nucleotide sequence: TGTGCCAGCAACTTACAGGGCCGGGATGGCTACACCTTC. Protein: CASNLQGRDGYTF.

The chain combines TRBV18 with TRBJ2-2; D is unresolved. Germline CDR1 KGHSH, CDR2 LQKENI. The CDR3 extends over 14 amino acids. V dropped 2 bases and J dropped 4 bases, with 8 bases sitting between them. The CDR3 region has the DNA TGTGCCAGCTCACCAATACAGTTCACCGGGGAGCTGTTTTTT. This encodes CASSPIQFTGELFF.

The J gene is TRBJ1-1, the V gene TRBV6-2 or TRBV6-3; possibly TRBD1 for D (6 bases). Trimming stripped 4 bases from V and 4 bases from J, with 16 bases between. The CDR3 is made up of 15 amino acids. Germline V gene sequence: CDR1 MNHEY, CDR2 SVGEGT. The CDR3 coding sequence is TGTGCCAGCAGTTTAGGGGGGGCAGGTAGCACTGAAGCTTTCTTT. Amino acid sequence: CASSLGGAGSTEAFF.

V usage is TRBV6-1 and J usage is TRBJ2-3; D is uncertain. Germline V gene lookup returns CDR1 MNHNS and CDR2 SASEGT. Trimming stripped 1 base from V and 1 base from J, with 15 bases between. The CDR3 length is 17 residues. The CDR3 DNA sequence: TGTGCCAGCAGTGAAGGGAAAGGAAACTATGGCACAGATACGCAGTATTTT. Protein product: CASSEGKGNYGTDTQYF.

The count of this clone is one. This chain links TRBV3-1 (or the pseudogene TRBV3-2) with TRBJ1-4; no clear D. Germline CDR1 LGHDT, CDR2 YNNKEL (reference sequence). CDR3 length: 13 amino acids. V was pared by 4 bases and J by 4 bases, with 7 bases between. CDR3 DNA sequence: TGTGCCAGCAGCCGGGCTGGTAATGAAAAACTGTTTTTT. The encoded protein is CASSRAGNEKLFF.

The genes are TRBV28 and TRBJ1-3; TRBD1 is a possible D gene (6 bases). Per the germline V gene, CDR1 is MDHEN and CDR2 is SYDVKM. This CDR3 spans 15 amino acids. V was clipped by 2 bases and J by 1 base, with 9 bases between them. CDR3 in DNA: TGTGCCAGCAGTTTACCAGGGGTTTCTGGAAACACCATATATTTT. Translating it yields CASSLPGVSGNTIYF.

The genes are TRBV7-9 and TRBJ2-3; D may be TRBD2 (6 bases). Deletions cut 2 bases from V and 6 bases from J, with 12 bases between. The CDR3 spans 14 residues. Looked up from germline, CDR1 is SEHNR and CDR2 is FQNEAQ (reference sequence). The CDR3 loop reads CASSLSGVRDTQYF. The CDR3 coding sequence is TGTGCCAGCAGCTTATCGGGGGTTCGGGATACGCAGTATTTT.

V gene TRBV5-1 combines with J gene TRBJ2-7, with D perhaps TRBD2 (6 bases). The CDR3 runs to 15 residues. V dropped 1 base and J dropped 7 bases, with 18 bases sitting between them. CDR1 is SGHRS, CDR2 YFSETQ, per germline. This chain's CDR3 is CASSLSRPGAGEQYF. CDR3 nucleotide sequence: TGCGCCAGCAGCTTGTCGAGACCCGGGGCGGGGGAGCAGTACTTC.

The sample holds one count of this clone. This chain connects TRBV3-1 (or the pseudogene TRBV3-2) to TRBJ1-6; D unclear. Trimming stripped 3 bases from V and 7 bases from J, with 7 bases between. Per the germline V gene, CDR1 is LGHDT and CDR2 is YNNKEL (reference sequence). The CDR3 length is 13 residues. The CDR3, as DNA: TGTGCCAGCAGCCAGGGAGGGAATTCACCCCTCCACTTT. Its translation is CASSQGGNSPLHF.

The gene calls are TRBV6-2 or TRBV6-3 and TRBJ1-3, with D hard to call. The CDR3 has 19 residues. From germline, CDR1 is MNHEY and CDR2 SVGEGT. Trimming took off 0 bases at V and 0 bases at J, with 18 bases between the two ends. CDR3 loop: CASSYSWFAQRSSGNTIYF. The CDR3 bases are TGTGCCAGCAGTTACTCGTGGTTCGCACAGAGGAGCTCTGGAAACACCATATATTTT.

J is TRBJ2-5 and V is TRBV7-9; no reliable D call. Germline CDR1 reads SEHNR; CDR2 reads FQNEAQ (reference sequence). V shed 7 bases and J shed 1 base, with 13 bases lying between them. The CDR3 has 14 amino acids. DNA of the CDR3: TGTGCCAGCAACAGACTGCGTACCCAAGAGACCCAGTACTTC. Its translation: CASNRLRTQETQYF.

The J gene is TRBJ2-7, the V gene TRBV4-2; D is possibly TRBD1 (6 bases). V lost 4 bases, J lost 1 base, and 11 bases lay in between. The CDR3 has 14 amino acids. Germline V gene lookup returns CDR1 LGHNA and CDR2 YNFKEQ. This CDR3 reads CASSPRTDSYEQYF. The CDR3 DNA sequence: TGTGCCAGCAGCCCCCGGACAGATTCCTACGAGCAGTACTTC.

The genes are TRBV30 and TRBJ1-2; D is unresolved. The V end was cut by 0 bases, the J end by 3 bases, with 11 bases between. Germline V gene lookup returns CDR1 GTSNPN and CDR2 SVGIG (reference sequence). The CDR3 length is 14 residues. CDR3 sequence (DNA): TGTGCCTGGAGTGTACCGGGTATTGACTATGGCTACACCTTC. Its translation: CAWSVPGIDYGYTF.

The rearrangement joins TRBV7-9 to TRBJ2-2; weak D call: TRBD2 (7 bases). CDR3 length equals 14 residues. CDR1 SEHNR and CDR2 FQNEAQ come from the germline V gene (reference sequence). Trimming took 8 bases from V and 7 from J, leaving 17 bases between them. CDR3: CASRGAGPDGELFF. Written as DNA, the CDR3 is TGTGCCAGCCGGGGGGCGGGACCGGACGGGGAGCTGTTTTTT. The variable domain in full, completed from reference TRBV7-9 and TRBJ2-2, reads DTGVSQNPRHKITKRGQNVTFRCDPISEHNRLYWYRQTLGQGPEFLTYFQNEAQLEKSRLLSDRFSAERPKGSFSTLEIQRTEQGDSAMYLCASRGAGPDGELFFGEGSRLTVL.

The rearrangement links TRBV5-4 to TRBJ1-1, with unresolved D. The CDR3 covers 12 residues. The V gene lost 2 bases and the J gene lost 7 bases, with 9 bases spanning the gap. From germline, CDR1 is SGHNT and CDR2 YYREEE (reference sequence). In DNA, the CDR3 is TGTGCCAGCAGCTTCTTGGGTGGTGAAGCTTTCTTT. The encoded protein is CASSFLGGEAFF.

CDR3 amino acids: CASSLIKGTAIYGYTF. CDR3 nucleotide sequence: TGTGCCAGCAGCTTAATCAAGGGGACAGCGATATATGGCTACACCTTC. The chain employs TRBV7-9 and TRBJ1-2, with 7 bases lining up with TRBD1. This CDR3 is 16 amino acids long. V gave up 2 bases and J gave up 5 bases; unmatched junction bases: 11. CDR1 is SEHNR, CDR2 FQNEAQ, per germline (reference sequence).

The chain employs TRBV3-1 (or the pseudogene TRBV3-2) and TRBJ2-3; 12 bases match TRBD1. This CDR3 comprises 16 residues. Germline CDR1 reads LGHDT; CDR2 reads YNNKEL (reference sequence). Trimming cost V 1 base and J 7 bases; bases outside gene matches: 6. The CDR3 DNA reads TGTGCCAGCAGCCAAGCCCCGGGACAGGGGGCTAATACGCAGTATTTT. Translation: CASSQAPGQGANTQYF.

The chain is built from TRBV18 and TRBJ1-4, with no clear D. The CDR3 runs 20 residues. V was cut by 4 bases and J by 0 bases, with 24 bases left in between. Germline V CDR1 and CDR2: KGHSH, LQKENI. CDR3 sequence: CASSLRSVSGDAATNEKLFF. The CDR3 DNA is TGTGCCAGCTCACTACGATCGGTCAGTGGTGATGCTGCAACTAATGAAAAACTGTTTTTT.

The chain joins TRBV7-2 to TRBJ1-2, with D perhaps matching TRBD1 (6 bases). The germline CDR1 and CDR2 sequences are SGHTA and FQGNSA. This CDR3 is 16 amino acids long. The germline V and J ends were trimmed by 4 bases and 4 bases, with 19 bases remaining between them. The DNA of the CDR3 is TGTGCCAGCAGCTCTCCCGGACAGCCCCATGGCTATGGCTACACCTTC. This codes for CASSSPGQPHGYGYTF.

V gene TRBV27 combines with J gene TRBJ2-7, with TRBD1 matching over 8 bases. This CDR3 has 14 amino acids. Germline loops: CDR1 MNHEY, CDR2 SMNVEV (reference sequence). The junction had 6 bases not matched to a gene; V was cut back by 6 bases and J by 2 bases. The CDR3 nucleotides read TGTGCCAGCAGACGGACAGGGCCTGCCTACGAGCAGTACTTC. Amino acids: CASRRTGPAYEQYF.

The rearrangement joins TRBV13 to TRBJ2-2, with 10 nucleotides matching TRBD1. The CDR3 is 17 residues long. Germline loops: CDR1 PRHDT, CDR2 FYEKMQ (reference sequence). The V segment lost 1 base and the J segment 3 bases; nucleotides outside the gene matches: 5. In DNA form, the CDR3 reads TGTGCCAGCAGCTTAGTTTGGGACAGGGGACACACCGGGGAGCTGTTTTTT. This gives the protein CASSLVWDRGHTGELFF. Together with reference TRBV13 and TRBJ2-2, the CDR3 gives the full variable domain: AAGVIQSPRHLIKEKRETATLKCYPIPRHDTVYWYQQGPGQDPQFLISFYEKMQSDKGSIPDRFSAQQFSDYHSELNMSSLELGDSALYFCASSLVWDRGHTGELFFGEGSRLTVL.

The rearrangement links TRBV3-1 (or the pseudogene TRBV3-2) to TRBJ2-7, with a tentative D call TRBD1 (6 bases). Germline lookup yields CDR1 LGHDT and CDR2 YNNKEL (reference sequence). The CDR3 is 11 amino acids. V lost 6 bases and J 5 bases, leaving 8 bases between the germline ends. Here the CDR3 DNA reads TGTGCCAGCAGGGGGGCCCACGAGCAGTACTTC. Amino acids: CASRGAHEQYF.

The chain is built from TRBV29-1 and TRBJ1-1; no reliable D call. CDR1 is SQVTM, CDR2 ANQGSEA, per germline. This CDR3 comprises 14 residues. The V gene lost 6 bases and the J gene lost 6 bases, with 20 bases spanning the gap. CDR3 bases: TGCAGCGTAGCAATAGGCGGTCCTCGGGCTGAAGCTTTCTTT. Amino acids: CSVAIGGPRAEAFF.

The V gene is TRBV28, the J gene TRBJ1-1; D not certain. Germline-derived CDR1 and CDR2 are MDHEN and SYDVKM. The CDR3 totals 13 residues. V lost 6 bases and J lost 6, with 14 bases in between. CDR3 sequence (DNA): TGTGCCAGCAGCCGACTGGGAGCGGCTGAAGCTTTCTTT. The encoded protein is CASSRLGAAEAFF.

The chain joins TRBV3-1 (or the pseudogene TRBV3-2) to TRBJ1-1, with 8 positions matching TRBD1. The CDR3 has 16 amino acids. Losses at the gene ends were 4 bases for V and 2 bases for J; bases not matched to a gene: 9. CDR1 is LGHDT and CDR2 is YNNKEL in the germline V gene (reference sequence). CDR3 DNA sequence: TGTGCCAGCAGCCCGACAGGGGTCCGATCCAACACTGAAGCTTTCTTT. Residues: CASSPTGVRSNTEAFF.

Regarding this clone: The identical CDR3 is also encoded by other nucleotide sequences in the sample. The rearrangement uses TRBV3-1 (or the pseudogene TRBV3-2) and TRBJ2-3; D is uncertain. CDR1 and CDR2 (germline): LGHDT, YNNKEL (reference sequence). Trimming shortened V by 1 base and J by 6 bases, and 2 bases separated the two germline ends. This CDR3 comprises 11 residues. DNA for the CDR3: TGTGCCAGCAGCCAAGTCGATACGCAGTATTTT. Translation gives CASSQVDTQYF.

This CDR3 reads CASSLSRAYNEQFF. The CDR3 bases are TGTGCCAGCAGCTTATCCAGGGCCTACAATGAGCAGTTCTTC. The chain uses TRBV7-6 and TRBJ2-1; possibly TRBD1 for D (5 bases). Deletions cut 2 bases from V and 2 bases from J, with 7 bases between. The CDR3 has 14 residues. The germline CDR1 and CDR2 sequences are SGHVS and FNYEAQ.

CDR3: CASTGQGNSPLHF. The CDR3 nucleotides read TGTGCCAGCACGGGGCAGGGGAATTCACCCCTCCACTTT. The V call is TRBV2, the J call TRBJ1-6, with D perhaps matching TRBD1 (6 bases). This CDR3 spans 13 amino acids. The V gene's germline CDR1 is SNHLY and CDR2 FYNNEI. V lost 7 bases and J 7 bases, leaving 11 bases between the germline ends.

The genes are TRBV2 and TRBJ2-1; perhaps TRBD2 as D (5 bases). V was shortened by 6 bases and J by 4 bases, with 10 bases between the two germline ends. Germline CDR1 is SNHLY and CDR2 is FYNNEI. CDR3 length: 13 residues. In nucleotides, the CDR3 is TGTGCCAGCAGCGGGGATCAGTACAATGAGCAGTTCTTC. Amino acids: CASSGDQYNEQFF.